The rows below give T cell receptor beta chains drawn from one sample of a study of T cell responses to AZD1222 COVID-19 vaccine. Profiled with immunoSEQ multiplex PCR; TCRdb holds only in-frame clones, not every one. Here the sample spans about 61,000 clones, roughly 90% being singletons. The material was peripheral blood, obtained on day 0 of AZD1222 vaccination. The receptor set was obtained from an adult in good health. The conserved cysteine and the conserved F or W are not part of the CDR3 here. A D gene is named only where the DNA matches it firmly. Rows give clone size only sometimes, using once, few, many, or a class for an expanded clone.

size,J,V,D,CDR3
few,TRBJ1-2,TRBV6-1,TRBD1,ASSEAGGQGAYGYT
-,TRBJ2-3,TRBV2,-,ASSGFSADTQY
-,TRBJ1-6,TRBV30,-,AWSVGHHNSPLH
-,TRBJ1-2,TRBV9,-,ASSVVVGNGYT
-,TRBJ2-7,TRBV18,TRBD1,ASSPYRGPYEQY
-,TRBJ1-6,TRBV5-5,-,ASSLAPVANSPLH
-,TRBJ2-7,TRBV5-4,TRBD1,ASSLVQGDYEQY
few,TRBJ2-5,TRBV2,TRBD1,ASTRQGRQETQY
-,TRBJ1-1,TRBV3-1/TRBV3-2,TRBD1,ASSRQGEAF
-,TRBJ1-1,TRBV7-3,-,ASSSQGMNTEAF
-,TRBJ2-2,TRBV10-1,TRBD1,ASSDTNAGTGGASTGELF
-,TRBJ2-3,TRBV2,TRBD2,ASSAASGTYKAQY
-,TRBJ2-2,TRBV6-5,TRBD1,ASSRTGGNTGELF
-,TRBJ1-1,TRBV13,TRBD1,ASSSWDRGATEAF
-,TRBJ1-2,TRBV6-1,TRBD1,ASSERDRVSGYT
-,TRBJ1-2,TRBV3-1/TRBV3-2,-,ASSQGSALGYT
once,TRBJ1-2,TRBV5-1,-,ASSLTDRGYT
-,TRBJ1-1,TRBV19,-,ASWNRAMNTEAF
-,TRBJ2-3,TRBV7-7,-,ASSTSGTDTQY
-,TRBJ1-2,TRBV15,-,ATSRGGTNYGYT
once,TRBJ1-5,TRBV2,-,ASSDRLTNQPQH
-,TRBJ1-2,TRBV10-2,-,ASSEGGLRGYT
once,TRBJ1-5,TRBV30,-,AWSSGGGSNQPQH
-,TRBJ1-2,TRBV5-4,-,ASSPTTTNYGYT
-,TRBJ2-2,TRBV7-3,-,ASSQGSRVITGELF
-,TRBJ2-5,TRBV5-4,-,ASSGGTEETQY
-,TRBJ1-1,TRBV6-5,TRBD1,ASRYRGEAF
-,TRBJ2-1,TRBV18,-,ASSLLGHEQF
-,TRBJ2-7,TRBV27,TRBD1,ASRSFGTGRSEQY
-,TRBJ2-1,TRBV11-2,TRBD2,ASSRTGTSGGIYNEQF
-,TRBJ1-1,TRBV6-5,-,ASSYGGRDTEAF
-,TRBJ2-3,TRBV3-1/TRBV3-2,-,ASSLQGFDTQY
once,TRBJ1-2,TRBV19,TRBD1,ASTLARDRGWGYT
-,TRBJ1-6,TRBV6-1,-,ASSESPLH
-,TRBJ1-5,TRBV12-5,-,ASGFPERASRGQH
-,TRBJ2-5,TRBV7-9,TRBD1,ASSLGQGPQETQY
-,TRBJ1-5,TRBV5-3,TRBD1,ARSFNHRGTGLRNQPQH
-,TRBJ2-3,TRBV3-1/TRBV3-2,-,ASSQSGTDTQY
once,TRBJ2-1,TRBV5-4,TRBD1,ASSQTGNEQF
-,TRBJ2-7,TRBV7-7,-,ASSLVSGYEQY
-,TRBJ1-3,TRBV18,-,ASSPGVISGNTIY
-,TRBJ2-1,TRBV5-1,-,ASSLGENNEQF
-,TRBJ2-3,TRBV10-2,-,ASSETPQGTQY
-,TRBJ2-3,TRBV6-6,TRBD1,ASTPTGISTDTQY
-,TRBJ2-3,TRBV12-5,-,ASGTGDTQY